This TCR beta chain stems from a study of shared clonotypes between healthy human individuals (dated by TCRdb to 2019 to 2021). Looking at the study overall: The cohort comprised two women and a few men aged 18 to 49 years. For each donor, CD4 naive and CD4 memory were each given three plates, CD8 naive was given two plates, and CD8 memory was given one plate. Blood TCR repertoires of a handful of healthy adults were deeply sequenced to estimate repertoire size and the extent of clonotype sharing between individuals. To increase sequencing depth and limit assay-specific biases, TCR repertoire library preparation and sequencing were carried out by different laboratories using diverse techniques. Each donor's leukapheresis produced roughly between about 0.8 and 10 billion PBMCs. General study outcomes and caveats: Compared with non-shared clonotypes, clonotypes shared by all four sorted-subset donors had higher generation probabilities. Sampling was limited to blood, and TCR repertoires in tissue likely differ from TCR repertoires in blood. Incomplete sequencing was indicated by rarefaction of sorted-subset datasets, despite the large sequencing depth. The genetic and exposure-history diversity represented was limited by the small number of donors. Pairwise subsampling led to the expectation that sequencing depth would affect the degree of clonotype sharing among donors. Approximately 5% of naive CD4, 3.5% of naive CD8, around 2.3% of memory CD4, and about 0.4% of memory CD8 clonotypes were shared across a few donors. Larger estimated clonotype richness was generally found for naive subsets than for memory subsets.

Based on the germline V gene, the CDR1 and CDR2 sequences are SGHRS and YFSETQ. Trimming costs V 4 bases and J 0 bases, and their ends lie 10 bases apart. The CDR3 numbers 14 residues from cysteine through phenylalanine. Only the CDR3 portion is preserved as DNA: 42 bases, with reading frame beginning at the first base. Using the deep immunoSEQ assay, TCR CDR3 regions were amplified from genomic DNA by multiplex PCR. Extracted genomic DNA from each cell subset was spread evenly across all wells of several immunoSEQ 96-well plates, with each plate serving as a replicate. For sorted subsets, each replicate PCR was loaded with 200 ng genomic DNA, equivalent to 30,000 or so T cell genomes. Purified libraries were quantified with a Qubit 3.0 fluorometer, sized on a Bioanalyzer 2100, and re-quantified with the KAPA Library Quantification kit. Every immunoSEQ 96-well plate was sequenced on a dedicated single-read 150-cycle Illumina NextSeq 550 flow cell. In the authors' own workflow: The immunoSEQ output contained only junctional sequences without quality scores, so filtering could not match that applied to full-length reads. To assign V/J genes and CDR3, sequences were annotated using PyIR, a Python wrapper for IgBLAST v1.9, with IMGT germline references. Reads with weak V/J assignments (E-value above 1e-6), missing CDR3, stop codons, out-of-frame junctions, or ambiguous translated residues were removed. V3J clonotypes were defined by identical inferred V gene, J gene, and CDR3 amino acid sequence. Percentage overlap between repertoires was computed as shared unique clonotypes divided by the size of the smaller repertoire. Richness of each repertoire was evaluated using RTK rarefaction, the Chao1 estimator, and Recon v2.1 estimates of unobserved clonotypes. For all TCRbeta clonotypes obtained by the gDNA method from several donors, generation probabilities were computed with OLGA. This immuneACCESS table, as held by TCRdb, lists in-frame sequences with V and J called but not all clones. Of the missing ones, under half trace to an unresolved V gene in checked studies; the others have no known cause. That table gives V, J and clone size, and the DNA gave D and trimming. This sample is represented by some 2.3 million clones; approximately 93% of them were singletons. Together, the top ten hold under 0.45% of the sample.

Comment on this clone: The specificity of this receptor is unknown. There are no base qualities to consult, and no much larger clone falls within one base.

Healthy HIV-negative adults with no recently reported acute infections or vaccinations were included as donors. All donors were Caucasian adults living in Nashville, Tennessee, USA. Magnetic negative selection was used to enrich CD4+ T cells, after which naive cells were positively selected on CD45RA and the negative fraction became the memory subset. Blood was obtained by leukapheresis, after which PBMCs were separated by Ficoll-Histopaque density gradient centrifugation and cryopreserved in liquid nitrogen vapor phase. Analytical flow cytometry was used to check the purity and quantity of each magnetically sorted T cell population. Genomic DNA was isolated from every sorted fraction and measured by UV absorbance on a Nanodrop 2000c.

This chain joins TRBV5-1 to TRBJ1-1; tentative D gene TRBD1, with 6 bases matching. The sample comprised naive CD4+ T cells from PBMCs. What this sample's cell subset or site label stands for: CD45RA+ positively selected. The sequence was obtained from a man between 18 and 35 years old in good health. Some clones in this sample may be carry-over from other donors' samples. The CDR3 region has the sequence CASSAYRVNTEAFF. The nucleotide sequence reads as follows: TGCGCCAGCAGCGCCTACAGGGTGAACACTGAAGCTTTCTTT. Supplemented by the reference TRBV5-1 and TRBJ1-1 proteins around the CDR3, the complete variable domain is KAGVTQTPRYLIKTRGQQVTLSCSPISGHRSVSWYQQTPGQGLQFLFEYFSETQRNKGNFPGRFSGRQFSNSRSEMNVSTLELGDSALYLCASSAYRVNTEAFFGQGTRLTVV.